This T cell receptor (beta chain) was captured by sequencing in a study of cytomegalovirus exposure and HLA in healthy donors. Study-level findings and limits: A further, later analysis showed that HLA-associated TCR beta chains (compared with equally common others) were more clonally expanded. HLA alleles were associated with 17,000 or so TCR beta sequences in a later analysis at 0.05 false discovery rate. It was reported in a later analysis that an Asian-associated ancestry cluster showed fewer N-insertions than the roughly 670-donor mean.

The CDR3 runs to 16 residues. Per the germline V gene, CDR1 is LNHNV and CDR2 is YYDKDF (reference sequence). Trimming removed 1 base at V and 3 bases at J, with 13 bases between. A multiplex PCR was run with 60 Vbeta primers and 13 Jbeta primers. Sequencing used immunoSEQ multiplex PCR; TCRdb keeps in-frame clones, though not all of them. This table holds around 75,000 clones, 70% to 80% found once. Regarding this clone: No antigen is known for it.

The clonotype originates from a middle-aged man in good health and CMV-seronegative. Sequencing was done on a sample of PBMCs. This chain links TRBV15 with TRBJ1-5, with a possible D match to TRBD1 (5 bases). The CDR3, as DNA: TGTGCCACCAGCAGAGTGGGGCAGCATTACAATCAGCCCCAGCATTTT. Encoded protein: CATSRVGQHYNQPQHF. The full variable domain, completed using reference TRBV15 and TRBJ1-5, is DAMVIQNPRYQVTQFGKPVTLSCSQTLNHNVMYWYQQKSSQAPKLLFHYYDKDFNNEADTPDNFQSRRPNTSFCFLDIRSPGLGDTAMYLCATSRVGQHYNQPQHFGDGTRLSIL.